This record covers a single T cell receptor beta chain. Antigen specificity is unknown. TCRdb keeps only in-frame clones here, not all; method: immunoSEQ multiplex PCR. The table has some 7,000 clones, about 76% seen once. V shed 4 bases, J shed 5 bases, and the junction held 11 bases outside the gene matches. Germline lookup yields CDR1 SGHRS and CDR2 YFSETQ. The CDR3 runs to 16 residues. The sample originates from a study of neoadjuvant anti-PD-1 for oral cavity cancer. Whole-study findings and limits: Post-nivolumab, blood T cell clonality was significantly elevated in non-responders.

Patients were newly diagnosed with stage II-IVA oral cavity squamous cell carcinoma without prior systemic or radiation treatment. The source material was PBMCs, sampled before nivolumab (anti-PD-1) treatment. This sequence was found in a person between 35 and 79 years old with oral cavity squamous cell carcinoma. J is TRBJ2-5 and V is TRBV5-1, with 10 bases matching TRBD1. The chain's CDR3 is CASSPFPGQGTETQYF. In nucleotides, the CDR3 is TGCGCCAGCAGCCCTTTTCCGGGACAGGGGACGGAGACCCAGTACTTC.